The TCR beta chain under discussion was sequenced for a study of blood T cells in healthy people across ages. Together with a sample-barcoded 5' primer, a J-beta primer mix was included in a second PCR lasting about 7 to 12 cycles. A template-switch adaptor that had 12 random nucleotides put a tag on each cDNA molecule. MiXCR, applied by TCRdb to the 5' RACE reads, yields one record per CDR3 protein. The sample lists 650,000 or so distinct CDR3 sequences, approximately 52% occurring once. Source material: blood. The receptor was derived from a woman of 80 years or more in good health.

The CDR3: CASSRDSYTGELFF. For the CDR3, the DNA is TGTGCCAGCAGCCGGGACTCTTACACCGGGGAGCTGTTTTTT. The genes are TRBV7-3 and TRBJ2-2, with a tentative D call TRBD2 (6 bases). CDR1 and CDR2 (germline): SGHTA, FQGTGA. The CDR3 sequence is 14 residues long. Deletions cut 5 bases from V and 3 bases from J, with 10 bases between.